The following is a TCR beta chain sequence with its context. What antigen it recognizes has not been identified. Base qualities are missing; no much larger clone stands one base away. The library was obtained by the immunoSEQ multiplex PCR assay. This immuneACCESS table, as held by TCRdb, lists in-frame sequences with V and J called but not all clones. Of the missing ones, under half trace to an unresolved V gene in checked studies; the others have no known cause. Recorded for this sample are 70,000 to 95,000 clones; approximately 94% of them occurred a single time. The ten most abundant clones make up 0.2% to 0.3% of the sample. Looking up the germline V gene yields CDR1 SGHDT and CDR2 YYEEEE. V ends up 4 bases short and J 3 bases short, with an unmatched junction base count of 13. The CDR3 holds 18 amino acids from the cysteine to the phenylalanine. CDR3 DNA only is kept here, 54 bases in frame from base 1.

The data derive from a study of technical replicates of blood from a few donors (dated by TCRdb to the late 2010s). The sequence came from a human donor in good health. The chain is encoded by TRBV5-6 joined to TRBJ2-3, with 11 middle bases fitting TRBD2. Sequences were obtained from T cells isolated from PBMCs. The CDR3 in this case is CASSTLITSGSGTDTQYF. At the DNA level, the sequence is TGTGCCAGCAGCACACTGATTACTAGCGGGAGTGGTACAGATACGCAGTATTTT.